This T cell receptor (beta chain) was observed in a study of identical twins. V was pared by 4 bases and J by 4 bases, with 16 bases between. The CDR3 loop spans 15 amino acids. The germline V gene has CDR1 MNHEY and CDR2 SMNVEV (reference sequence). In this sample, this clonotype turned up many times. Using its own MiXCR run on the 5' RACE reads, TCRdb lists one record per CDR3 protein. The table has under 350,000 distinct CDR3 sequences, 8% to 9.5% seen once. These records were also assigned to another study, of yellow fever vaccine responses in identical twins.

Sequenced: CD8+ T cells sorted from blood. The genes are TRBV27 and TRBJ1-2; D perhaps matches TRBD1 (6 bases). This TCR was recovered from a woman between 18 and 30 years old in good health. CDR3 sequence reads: CASSSTGSGIYGYTF. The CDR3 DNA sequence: TGTGCCAGCAGTTCGACAGGATCGGGGATCTATGGCTACACCTTC.